This T cell receptor beta chain was retrieved from a study of PD-1 blockade in classical Hodgkin lymphoma. Study findings and constraints: Diversity similar to that of newly diagnosed patients was seen at baseline in complete responders.

Data came from immunoSEQ multiplex PCR; TCRdb stores just in-frame clones and leaves some out. The data contain 90,000 to 100,000 clones, roughly 81% of them singletons. With respect to this clone: What it binds is unknown.

CDR1 is SGHAT, CDR2 FQDESV, per germline (reference sequence). The CDR3 is 16 residues long. Trimming took 5 bases from V and 2 from J, leaving 16 bases between them. Every patient experienced relapse after autologous stem cell transplantation, and brentuximab vedotin exposure varied. This receptor was identified in a human donor with classical Hodgkin lymphoma. The material sequenced was peripheral blood mononuclear cells (PBMCs), taken before the second cycle of nivolumab. This sequence joins TRBV11-1 and TRBJ1-3, with unresolved D. The DNA for the CDR3 is TGTGCCAGCAGCCGGGATATCCGGAGGACTGGAAACACCATATATTTT. It encodes CASSRDIRRTGNTIYF.